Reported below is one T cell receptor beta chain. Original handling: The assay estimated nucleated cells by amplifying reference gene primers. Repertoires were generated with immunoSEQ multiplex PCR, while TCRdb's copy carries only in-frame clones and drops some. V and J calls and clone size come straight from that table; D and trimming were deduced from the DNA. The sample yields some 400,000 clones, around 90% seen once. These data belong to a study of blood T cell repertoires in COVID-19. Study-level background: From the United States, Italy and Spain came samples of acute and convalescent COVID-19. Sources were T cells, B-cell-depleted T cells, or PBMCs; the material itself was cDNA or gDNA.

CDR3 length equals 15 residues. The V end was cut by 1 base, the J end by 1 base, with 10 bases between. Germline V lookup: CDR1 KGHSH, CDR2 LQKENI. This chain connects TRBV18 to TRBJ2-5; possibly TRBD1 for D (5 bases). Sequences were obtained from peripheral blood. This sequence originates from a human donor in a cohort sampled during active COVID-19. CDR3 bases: TGTGCCAGCTCACCACGGGGCAGGTCCCAAGAGACCCAGTACTTC. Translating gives CASSPRGRSQETQYF.